This entry is about one T cell receptor (beta chain). The data originate from a study of cytomegalovirus exposure and HLA in healthy donors. Both 60 Vbeta primers and 13 Jbeta primers went into the PCR. TCRdb's copy holds only in-frame clones and misses some; the assay was immunoSEQ multiplex PCR. The table records about 130,000 clones, around 72% of them present only once. Germline CDR1 and CDR2: SGHVS and FQNEAQ. CDR3 length: 19 amino acids. Trimming removed 5 bases from V and 6 bases from J; junction bases left unmatched: 18. The TCR was taken from a human donor in good health. The chain couples TRBV7-8 to TRBJ1-4; TRBD1 aligns across 10 bases. Sequencing was performed on PBMCs. The DNA for the CDR3 is TGTGCCAGCAGCATGGACAGGGGGGTTATATTAATTGCGGATGAAAAACTGTTTTTT. Protein: CASSMDRGVILIADEKLFF.